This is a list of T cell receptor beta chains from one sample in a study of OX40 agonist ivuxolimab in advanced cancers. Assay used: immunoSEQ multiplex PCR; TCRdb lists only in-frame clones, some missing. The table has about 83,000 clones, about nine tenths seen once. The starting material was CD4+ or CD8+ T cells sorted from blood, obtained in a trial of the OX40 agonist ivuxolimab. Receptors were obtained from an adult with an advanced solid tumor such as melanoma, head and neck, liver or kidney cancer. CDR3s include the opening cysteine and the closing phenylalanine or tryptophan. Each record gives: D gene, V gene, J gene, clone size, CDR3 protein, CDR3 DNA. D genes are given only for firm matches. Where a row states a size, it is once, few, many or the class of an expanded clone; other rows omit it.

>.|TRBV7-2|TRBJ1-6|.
CASSLDPGVGNSPLHF
TGTGCCAGCAGCTTAGACCCCGGGGTGGGTAATTCACCCCTCCACTTT
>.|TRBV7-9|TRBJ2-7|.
CASSSAGKYEQYF
TGTGCCAGCAGCTCGGCGGGAAAGTACGAGCAGTACTTC
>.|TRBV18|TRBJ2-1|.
CASLEGNPSYNEQFF
TGTGCCAGCTTGGAGGGGAACCCCTCCTACAATGAGCAGTTCTTC
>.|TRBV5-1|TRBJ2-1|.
CASSEGVEQFF
TGCGCCAGCAGCGAGGGGGTTGAGCAGTTCTTC
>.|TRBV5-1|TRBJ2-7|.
CASSLVTGPSYEQYF
TGCGCCAGCAGCTTGGTAACAGGGCCATCCTACGAGCAGTACTTC
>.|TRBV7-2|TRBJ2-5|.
CASSLAGETQYF
TGTGCCAGCAGCTTAGCGGGTGAGACCCAGTACTTC
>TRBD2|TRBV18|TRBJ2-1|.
CASSFAGTSGSYNEQFF
TGTGCCAGCTCGTTTGCCGGGACTAGCGGCTCCTACAATGAGCAGTTCTTC
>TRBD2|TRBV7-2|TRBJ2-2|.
CASSLTSGGFWELFF
TGTGCCAGCAGCTTGACTAGCGGGGGTTTTTGGGAGCTGTTTTTT
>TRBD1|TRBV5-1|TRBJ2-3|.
CASSSQGPTDTQYF
TGCGCCAGCAGCTCACAGGGGCCTACAGATACGCAGTATTTT
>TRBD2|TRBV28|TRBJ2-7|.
CASSFSTTSLFYKQYF
TGTGCCAGCAGTTTCTCCACGACTAGCCTATTCTACAAGCAGTACTTC
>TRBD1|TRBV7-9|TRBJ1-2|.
CASSPDRGLRGYTF
TGTGCCAGCAGCCCGGACAGGGGGCTGAGAGGCTACACCTTC
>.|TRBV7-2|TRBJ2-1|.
CASSLEHFPYNEQFF
TGTGCCAGCAGCTTAGAACATTTCCCCTACAATGAGCAGTTCTTC
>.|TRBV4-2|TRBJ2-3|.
CASSQAGSDTDTQYF
TGTGCCAGCAGCCAAGCCGGGTCGGACACAGATACGCAGTATTTT
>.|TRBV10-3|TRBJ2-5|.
CAISDHSQGSIETQYF
TGTGCCATCAGTGACCACTCACAGGGATCGATTGAGACCCAGTACTTC
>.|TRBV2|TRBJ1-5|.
CASRQTSNQPQHF
TGTGCCAGCAGACAGACCAGCAATCAGCCCCAGCATTTT
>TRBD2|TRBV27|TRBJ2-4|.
CASSTTSGRAGIQYF
TGTGCCAGCAGTACGACTAGCGGGCGAGCGGGCATTCAGTACTTC
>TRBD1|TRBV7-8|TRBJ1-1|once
CASSLDRADTEAFF
TGTGCCAGCAGCCTCGACAGGGCGGACACTGAAGCTTTCTTT
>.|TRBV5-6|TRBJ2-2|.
CASSLDVGGWTGELFF
TGTGCCAGCAGCTTGGATGTTGGGGGCTGGACCGGGGAGCTGTTTTTT
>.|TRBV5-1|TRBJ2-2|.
CASSLGLAGELFF
TGCGCCAGCAGCTTGGGATTGGCCGGGGAGCTGTTTTTT
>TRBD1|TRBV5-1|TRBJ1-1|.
CASSGDRYTEAFF
TGCGCCAGCAGCGGGGACAGGTACACTGAAGCTTTCTTT
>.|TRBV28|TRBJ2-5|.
CASSLLQGETQYF
TGTGCCAGCAGTTTGTTACAGGGAGAGACCCAGTACTTC
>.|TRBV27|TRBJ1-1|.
CASSFRRNTEAFF
TGTGCCAGCAGTTTCCGCAGGAACACTGAAGCTTTCTTT
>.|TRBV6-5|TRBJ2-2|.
CASSYEVVYGELFF
TGTGCCAGCAGTTATGAGGTGGTGTACGGGGAGCTGTTTTTT
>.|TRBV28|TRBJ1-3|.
CASSLFGTATSSGNTIYF
TGTGCCAGCAGTTTATTCGGGACGGCCACTAGCTCTGGAAACACCATATATTTT
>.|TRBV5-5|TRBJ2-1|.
CASRGLSSYNEQFF
TGTGCCAGCAGGGGACTCTCTTCCTACAATGAGCAGTTCTTC
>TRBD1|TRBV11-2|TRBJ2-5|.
CASSRQGETQYF
TGTGCCAGCAGCCGACAGGGAGAGACCCAGTACTTC
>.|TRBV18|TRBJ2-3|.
CASSLTRGTDTQYF
TGTGCCAGCTCACTCACCAGGGGCACAGATACGCAGTATTTT
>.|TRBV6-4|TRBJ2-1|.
CASSDPLFHEQFF
TGTGCCAGCAGTGACCCTCTTTTTCATGAGCAGTTCTTC
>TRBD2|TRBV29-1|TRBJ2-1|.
CSVVGRGGREGRQFF
TGCAGCGTTGTAGGGCGAGGGGGGCGGGAGGGCCGTCAGTTCTTC
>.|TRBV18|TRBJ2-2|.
CASGTLDTGELFF
TGTGCCAGCGGGACACTCGACACCGGGGAGCTGTTTTTT
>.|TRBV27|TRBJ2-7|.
CASSLSPYYEQYF
TGTGCCAGCAGTTTAAGTCCCTACTACGAGCAGTACTTC
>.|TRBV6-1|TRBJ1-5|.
CASSTGLEGNQPQHF
TGTGCCAGCAGCACAGGGTTGGAGGGAAATCAGCCCCAGCATTTT
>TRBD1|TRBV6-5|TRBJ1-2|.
CASTNPGGYYGYTF
TGTGCCAGCACCAACCCAGGGGGATACTATGGCTACACCTTC
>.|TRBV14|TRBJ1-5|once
CASSQRGNQPQHF
TGTGCCAGCAGCCAAAGAGGAAATCAGCCCCAGCATTTT
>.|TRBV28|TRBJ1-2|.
CASSLGGIGEGLGYTF
TGTGCCAGCAGTTTGGGTGGGATAGGGGAAGGTTTGGGCTACACCTTC
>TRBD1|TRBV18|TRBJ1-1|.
CASSPPGGTTEAFF
TGTGCCAGCTCACCACCAGGGGGCACCACTGAAGCTTTCTTT
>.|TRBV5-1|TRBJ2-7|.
CASSLRPGGGEQYF
TGCGCCAGCAGCTTACGGCCAGGGGGAGGTGAGCAGTACTTC
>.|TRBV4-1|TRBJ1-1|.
CASSQDRQGAAFF
TGCGCCAGCAGCCAAGATCGGCAGGGCGCAGCTTTCTTT
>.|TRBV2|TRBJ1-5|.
CASSEEGGGNNQPQHF
TGTGCCAGCAGTGAAGAGGGAGGGGGGAACAATCAGCCCCAGCATTTT
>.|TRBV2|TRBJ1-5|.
CASMPDSNQPQHF
TGTGCCAGCATGCCGGATAGCAATCAGCCCCAGCATTTT
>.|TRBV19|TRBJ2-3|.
CASSIEEGTDTQYF
TGTGCCAGTAGTATAGAGGAGGGCACAGATACGCAGTATTTT
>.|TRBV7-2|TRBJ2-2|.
CASSTGQNTGELFF
TGTGCCAGCAGCACGGGACAGAACACCGGGGAGCTGTTTTTT
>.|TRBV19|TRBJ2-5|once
CASSYVATGETQYF
TGTGCCAGTAGTTATGTGGCCACGGGGGAGACCCAGTACTTC
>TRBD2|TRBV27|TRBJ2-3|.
CARTTPTGTSKADTQYF
TGTGCCAGGACTACCCCAACCGGGACTAGCAAAGCAGATACGCAGTATTTT
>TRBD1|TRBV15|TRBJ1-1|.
CATSRGRQGNTEAFF
TGTGCCACCAGCAGAGGGAGACAGGGGAACACTGAAGCTTTCTTT
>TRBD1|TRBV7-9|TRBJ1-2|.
CASSSTGTGASGYTF
TGTGCCAGCAGCTCTACCGGGACAGGAGCTTCTGGCTACACCTTC
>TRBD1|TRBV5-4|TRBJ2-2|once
CASSLKGQGSATNTGELFF
TGTGCCAGCAGCTTGAAAGGACAGGGGAGCGCCACGAACACCGGGGAGCTGTTTTTT
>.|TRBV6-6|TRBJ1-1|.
CASSYSREGNTEAFF
TGTGCCAGCAGTTACTCGAGAGAGGGGAACACTGAAGCTTTCTTT
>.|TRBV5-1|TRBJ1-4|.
CASSPGATGTTNEKLFF
TGCGCCAGCAGCCCGGGGGCCACAGGAACAACTAATGAAAAACTGTTTTTT
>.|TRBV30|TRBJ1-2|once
CAWSVPRASYGYTF
TGTGCCTGGAGTGTACCCCGGGCAAGCTATGGCTACACCTTC
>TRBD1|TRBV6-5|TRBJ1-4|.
CASSTTGQGDEKLFF
TGTGCCAGCAGTACGACAGGGCAGGGGGATGAAAAACTGTTTTTT
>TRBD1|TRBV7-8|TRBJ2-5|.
CASSQGGPAGETQYF
TGTGCCAGCAGCCAAGGGGGCCCCGCAGGGGAGACCCAGTACTTC